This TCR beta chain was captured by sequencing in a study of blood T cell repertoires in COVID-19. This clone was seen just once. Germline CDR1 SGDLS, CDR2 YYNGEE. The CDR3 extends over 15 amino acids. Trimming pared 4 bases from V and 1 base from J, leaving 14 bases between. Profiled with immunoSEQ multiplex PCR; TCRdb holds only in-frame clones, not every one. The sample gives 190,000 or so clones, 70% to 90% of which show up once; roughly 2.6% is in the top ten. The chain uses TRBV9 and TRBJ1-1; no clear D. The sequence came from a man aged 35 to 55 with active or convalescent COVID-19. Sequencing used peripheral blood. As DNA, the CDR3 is TGTGCCAGCAGCCCCCGTTTGGCGGAGAACACTGAAGCTTTCTTT. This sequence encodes CASSPRLAENTEAFF.